This T cell receptor (beta chain) came from a study of cytomegalovirus exposure and HLA in healthy donors. The junction had 7 bases not matched to a gene; V was cut back by 6 bases and J by 6 bases. The length of the CDR3 is 15 residues. Germline V lookup: CDR1 MDHEN, CDR2 SYDVKM. The PCR contained 60 Vbeta and 13 Jbeta primers. TCRdb keeps only in-frame clones here, not all; method: immunoSEQ multiplex PCR. The profile shows around 81,000 clones, approximately 57% of them singletons. Sequenced input: PBMCs. The receptor was derived from a man aged 30 to 45 in good health and CMV-seropositive. The rearrangement uses TRBV28 and TRBJ1-5; 11 bases fit TRBD1. Here the CDR3 reads CASRSDRGPGQPQHF. The CDR3 bases are TGTGCCAGCAGGTCGGACAGGGGGCCCGGTCAGCCCCAGCATTTT.